The next 23 T cell receptor beta chains were all read from a single sample in a study of blood T cell repertoires in COVID-19. Sequencing used immunoSEQ multiplex PCR; TCRdb keeps in-frame clones, though not all of them. The repertoire holds 18,000 or so clones, around nine tenths seen once, with 9.8% in the top ten. Source material: peripheral blood. Source of these receptors: a man aged 35-49 years with active COVID-19.

V usage is TRBV11-3 and J usage is TRBJ2-1, with TRBD2 matching over 7 bases. The trim removed 4 bases at V and 9 bases at J, leaving 9 bases unmatched. Per germline, CDR1 SGHNT and CDR2 YENEEA. CDR3 length: 14 amino acids. The CDR3 nucleotides are TGTGCCAGCAGCTCAGCCAGACTAGCTAGTGAGCAGTTCTTC. Protein: CASSSARLASEQFF.

The rearrangement joins TRBV7-9 to TRBJ2-1; 7 nucleotides line up with TRBD2. V shed 1 base and J 3 bases; nucleotides not matched to a gene: 6. Germline CDR1 is SEHNR and CDR2 is FQNEAQ (reference sequence). This CDR3 contains 16 residues. This chain's CDR3 is CASSLGSGLHYNEQFF. The CDR3 DNA reads as TGTGCCAGCAGCTTAGGTAGCGGGTTACACTACAATGAGCAGTTCTTC. The variable domain in full, with the rest retrieved from reference TRBV7-9 and TRBJ2-1, is DTGVSQNPRHKITKRGQNVTFRCDPISEHNRLYWYRQTLGQGPEFLTYFQNEAQLEKSRLLSDRFSAERPKGSFSTLEIQRTEQGDSAMYLCASSLGSGLHYNEQFFGPGTRLTVL.

The V call is TRBV6-5, the J call TRBJ1-5; D unclear. Germline assignment: CDR1 MNHEY and CDR2 SVGAGI. This CDR3 has 13 amino acids. V gave up 5 bases and J gave up 2 bases, with 7 bases separating them. The DNA of the CDR3 is TGTGCCAGCAGTCCCAGGCGCAATCAGCCCCAGCATTTT. It yields the protein CASSPRRNQPQHF.

The rearrangement joins TRBV10-3 to TRBJ2-1, with D perhaps TRBD1 (6 bases). Trimming removed 6 bases at V and 2 bases at J, with 11 bases between. The CDR3 length is 14 residues. CDR1 ENHRY and CDR2 SYGVKD come from the germline V gene. The CDR3 nucleotides are TGTGCCATCAGGGCAGGGGCGGCCTACAATGAGCAGTTCTTC. Translation: CAIRAGAAYNEQFF.

This clone was seen a few times. This CDR3 reads CASSIGGSTEAFF. DNA for the CDR3: TGTGCCAGTAGTATAGGGGGCAGCACTGAAGCTTTCTTT. V and J are TRBV19 and TRBJ1-1, with a tentative D call TRBD1 (5 bases). This CDR3 has 13 residues. Trimming pared 1 base from V and 4 bases from J, leaving 7 bases between. The germline V gene encodes CDR1 LNHDA and CDR2 SQIVND (reference sequence).

The chain has TRBV5-1 and TRBJ1-2; D uncertain. This CDR3 region has 14 residues. The V end was cut by 9 bases, the J end by 0 bases, with 15 bases between. The germline CDR1 and CDR2 sequences are SGHRS and YFSETQ. Here the CDR3 DNA reads TGCGCCACCACCCCCGGGGTAACTAACTATGGCTACACCTTC. The encoded protein is CATTPGVTNYGYTF. The full variable domain, with the rest looked up from reference TRBV5-1 and TRBJ1-2, is KAGVTQTPRYLIKTRGQQVTLSCSPISGHRSVSWYQQTPGQGLQFLFEYFSETQRNKGNFPGRFSGRQFSNSRSEMNVSTLELGDSALYLCATTPGVTNYGYTFGSGTRLTVV.

The gene calls are TRBV29-1 and TRBJ1-3, with D possibly being TRBD1 (6 bases). The V and J ends lost 6 bases and 4 bases respectively, with 16 bases between them. The CDR3 covers 14 residues. The germline gives CDR1 SQVTM, CDR2 ANQGSEA. CDR3 region: CSVAPGGTGNTIYF. DNA of the CDR3: TGCAGCGTAGCCCCGGGGGGCACCGGAAACACCATATATTTT.

The genes are TRBV27 and TRBJ2-1; 9 bases line up with TRBD2. The J segment lost 7 bases and the V segment lost 1 base, leaving 8 bases of the junction unmatched. This CDR3 comprises 16 residues. The germline V gene has CDR1 MNHEY and CDR2 SMNVEV (reference sequence). In nucleotides, the CDR3 is TGTGCCAGCAGTTTATTTTCTAGCGGGACCCCTAATGAGCAGTTCTTC. Its translation: CASSLFSSGTPNEQFF.

The chain employs TRBV7-9 and TRBJ2-7; 10 bases line up with TRBD1. This CDR3 has 15 residues. Germline CDR1 is SEHNR and CDR2 is FQNEAQ (reference sequence). Trimming at V came to 5 bases and at J to 2 bases, leaving 6 bases not matched to a gene. The CDR3 coding sequence is TGTGCCAGCAGCCATGGACAGGGGGTCGCCTACGAGCAGTACTTC. It encodes CASSHGQGVAYEQYF.

V is TRBV5-4 and J is TRBJ2-7; 8 bases align to TRBD1. From germline, CDR1 is SGHNT and CDR2 YYREEE (reference sequence). Losses at the gene ends were 4 bases for V and 2 bases for J; bases not matched to a gene: 8. This CDR3 is built from 15 residues. The CDR3 is CASSRGQGRPYEQYF. The CDR3 DNA reads as TGTGCCAGCAGCAGAGGACAGGGACGGCCCTACGAGCAGTACTTC.

This clone is a singleton in its sample. CDR3 sequence (DNA): TGTGCCAGCAGCTTATTCCGGGTTGCAGATACGCAGTATTTT. This encodes CASSLFRVADTQYF. This chain joins TRBV7-9 and TRBJ2-3; D ambiguous. The length of the CDR3 is 14 residues. Between the trimmed V and J ends, which lost 2 bases and 4 bases, there was a span of 10 bases. Germline-derived CDR1 and CDR2 are SEHNR and FQNEAQ (reference sequence).

This chain joins TRBV4-2 and TRBJ2-3; no clear D gene. Trimming cost V 0 bases and J 0 bases, with 10 bases left between them. Germline CDR1 is LGHNA and CDR2 is YNFKEQ. There are 16 residues in the CDR3. CDR3 residues: CASSQDLQRSTDTQYF. The CDR3 region has the DNA TGTGCCAGCAGCCAAGATCTCCAGCGTAGCACAGATACGCAGTATTTT.

The V gene is TRBV5-1, the J gene TRBJ2-7; 9 bases are shared with TRBD1. Germline V gives CDR1 SGHRS, CDR2 YFSETQ. CDR3 length equals 13 residues. V lost 5 bases, J lost 5 bases, and 5 bases stayed unmatched. The CDR3 protein is CASRGTGYHEQYF. The CDR3 bases are TGCGCCAGCAGAGGGACAGGGTACCACGAGCAGTACTTC.

The chain links TRBV5-4 to TRBJ1-1; 8 bases fit TRBD1. The V and J ends lost 4 bases and 1 base, in that order; junction bases with no gene match: 6. The germline CDR1 and CDR2 sequences are SGHNT and YYREEE (reference sequence). The CDR3 extends over 15 amino acids. CDR3 residues: CASSPGGGGNTEAFF. DNA for the CDR3: TGTGCCAGCAGCCCAGGGGGCGGGGGGAACACTGAAGCTTTCTTT.

V usage is TRBV7-9 and J usage is TRBJ2-1; D ambiguous. Trimming shortened V by 1 base and J by 9 bases, and 10 bases separated the two germline ends. Germline CDR1 reads SEHNR; CDR2 reads FQNEAQ (reference sequence). The CDR3 contains 13 residues. The CDR3 region has the DNA TGTGCCAGCAGCTTAGAAAAGACTGGTGAGCAGTTCTTC. Its protein product is CASSLEKTGEQFF.

This clone occurred once. V gene TRBV3-1 (or the pseudogene TRBV3-2) combines with J gene TRBJ2-1; a weak D match, TRBD2 (5 bases). The ends were cut back, 0 bases at V and 6 bases at J, with 18 bases in the middle. The CDR3 has 17 residues. From germline, CDR1 is LGHDT and CDR2 YNNKEL (reference sequence). The CDR3 sequence: CASSQEVGSASGNEQFF. The CDR3 coding sequence is TGTGCCAGCAGCCAAGAGGTGGGTAGCGCATCCGGCAATGAGCAGTTCTTC.

The gene calls are TRBV9 and TRBJ2-2; the D gene is possibly TRBD1 (6 bases). Trimming removed 6 bases from V and 0 bases from J, with 12 bases in between. The CDR3 consists of 15 residues. Looked up from germline, CDR1 is SGDLS and CDR2 is YYNGEE. The CDR3 sequence: CASTMGTPNTGELFF. The CDR3 region has the DNA TGTGCCAGCACCATGGGGACACCGAACACCGGGGAGCTGTTTTTT.

The chain is built from TRBV14 and TRBJ1-2; 7 nucleotides align to TRBD1. V lost 1 base, J lost 2 bases, and 4 bases stayed unmatched. The germline V gene encodes CDR1 SGHDN and CDR2 FVKESK. There are 15 residues in the CDR3. The CDR3 here is CASSQARGGNYGYTF. The CDR3 DNA reads TGTGCCAGCAGCCAAGCACGAGGGGGCAACTATGGCTACACCTTC.

The chain carries TRBV27 and TRBJ2-2, with 9 bases lining up with TRBD1. The germline gives CDR1 MNHEY, CDR2 SMNVEV (reference sequence). Trimming cost V 7 bases and J 3 bases; bases outside gene matches: 6. This CDR3 spans 15 amino acids. The CDR3 reads CASTKDRGDTGELFF. The CDR3 region has the DNA TGTGCCAGCACCAAGGACAGGGGAGACACCGGGGAGCTGTTTTTT.

This chain joins TRBV6-5 and TRBJ1-2; possible D gene TRBD1, 5 bases. CDR3 length: 13 amino acids. CDR1 MNHEY and CDR2 SVGAGI come from the germline V gene. Deletions cut 0 bases from V and 8 bases from J, with 10 bases between. CDR3 amino acids: CASSYSGTGGYTF. The CDR3 DNA is TGTGCCAGCAGTTACTCCGGGACTGGGGGCTACACCTTC.

This clone was counted a few times. The V call is TRBV10-3, the J call TRBJ2-7, with D possibly being TRBD2 (6 bases). Germline V lookup: CDR1 ENHRY, CDR2 SYGVKD. This CDR3 has 13 residues. Trimming stripped 9 bases from V and 7 bases from J, with 19 bases between. The CDR3 sequence: CAINRDFLGEQYF. CDR3 nucleotides: TGTGCCATAAACCGGGACTTCCTAGGGGAGCAGTACTTC.

This clone was seen a single time. The V gene is TRBV10-1, the J gene TRBJ2-1; TRBD1 might be the D (5 bases). The V end lost 0 bases, the J end lost 0 bases, and 12 bases lay between the germline ends. The CDR3 extends over 17 amino acids. Germline V CDR1 and CDR2: WNHNN, SYGVQD (reference sequence). For the CDR3, the DNA is TGCGCCAGCAGTGAGTCAGGTGGGGCCAGCTCCTACAATGAGCAGTTCTTC. Translating it yields CASSESGGASSYNEQFF.

J is TRBJ2-1 and V is TRBV19; weak D call: TRBD2 (6 bases). V was cut by 7 bases and J by 4 bases, with 20 bases left in between. Germline V gene sequence: CDR1 LNHDA, CDR2 SQIVND (reference sequence). This CDR3 region has 16 residues. The CDR3 here is CASTSIEGRGYNEQFF. DNA of the CDR3: TGTGCCAGTACCAGTATAGAGGGGCGGGGATACAATGAGCAGTTCTTC.